The 19 T cell receptor beta chains given below trace back to one sample, sequenced in a study of identical twins. TCRdb independently ran MiXCR on the 5' RACE reads; one entry per CDR3 protein. Among 600,000 to 700,000 distinct CDR3 sequences, about 20% were seen once, and the ten largest hold around 4.5%. These data also featured in a second study, about T cells expressing NK-cell markers.

Sequenced material: PBMCs. The receptor source for this set is a woman between 18 and 29 years old in good health.

This clonotype was counted between two and nine times. In DNA, the CDR3 is TGTGCCAGCAGTCCCTGGACTAGCGGGAGTGAGACCCAGTACTTC. It yields the protein CASSPWTSGSETQYF. The rearrangement uses TRBV27 and TRBJ2-5, with 13 bases identical to TRBD2. This CDR3 contains 15 residues. Trimming cost V 5 bases and J 5 bases; bases outside gene matches: 5. The germline V gene has CDR1 MNHEY and CDR2 SMNVEV (reference sequence).

This clonotype was picked up a small number of times. The rearrangement joins TRBV18 to TRBJ1-2; D unclear. CDR3 length: 15 residues. The germline V gene encodes CDR1 KGHSH and CDR2 LQKENI. V gave up 0 bases and J gave up 0 bases, with 8 bases separating them. Here the CDR3 reads CASSPPVRANYGYTF. CDR3 coding DNA: TGTGCCAGCTCACCACCGGTTCGAGCTAACTATGGCTACACCTTC. Variable domain in full (rest from reference TRBV18 and TRBJ1-2): NAGVMQNPRHLVRRRGQEARLRCSPMKGHSHVYWYRQLPEEGLKFMVYLQKENIIDESGMPKERFSAEFPKEGPSILRIQQVVRGDSAAYFCASSPPVRANYGYTFGSGTRLTVV.

This clonotype was detected only a few times. This chain connects TRBV6-1 to TRBJ2-7; 9 bases align to TRBD1. CDR3 length: 19 amino acids. V lost 5 bases, J lost 2 bases, and 19 bases stayed unmatched. CDR1 is MNHNS, CDR2 SASEGT, per germline. In DNA, the CDR3 is TGTGCCAGCAGTCTCCCATCGATGAACCGGGACAGGGAGGCCTACGAGCAGTACTTC. Translating it yields CASSLPSMNRDREAYEQYF.

This clonotype has just a few counts. V and J are TRBV5-1 and TRBJ2-7; 8 positions match TRBD1. The CDR3 consists of 14 residues. Unmatched junction bases numbered 3, after V lost 0 bases and J lost 4 bases. Germline assignment: CDR1 SGHRS and CDR2 YFSETQ. The CDR3 DNA is TGCGCCAGCAGCTTGGCAGACAGGGGTTACGAGCAGTACTTC. This translates into CASSLADRGYEQYF.

This clonotype was observed at least ten times. The chain is built from TRBV20-1 and TRBJ1-1, with a weak D call TRBD1 (5 bases). The CDR3 runs to 13 residues. Germline V CDR1 and CDR2: DFQATT, SNEGSKA (reference sequence). V was trimmed by 4 bases and J by 1 base, leaving 10 bases between them. The CDR3 coding sequence is TGCAGTGCTACGCAGGGTTGGAACACTGAAGCTTTCTTT. As protein: CSATQGWNTEAFF.

This clonotype was seen only a few times. As DNA, the CDR3 is TGTGCCAGCAGCCTCGGGACTAGCGGACCGTACAATGAGCAGTTCTTC. This sequence encodes CASSLGTSGPYNEQFF. V usage is TRBV6-1 and J usage is TRBJ2-1, with 11 bases aligning to TRBD2. The V gene end was trimmed by 6 bases and the J gene end by 4 bases; junction bases not matched to a gene: 8. The CDR3 is made up of 16 amino acids. The V gene's germline CDR1 is MNHNS and CDR2 SASEGT.

The V gene is TRBV10-3, the J gene TRBJ1-1; D is uncertain. The CDR3 totals 12 residues. Trimming shortened V by 6 bases and J by 7 bases, and 12 bases separated the two germline ends. Germline values: CDR1 ENHRY, CDR2 SYGVKD. The CDR3 sequence: CAIRIIEGEAFF. The CDR3 region has the DNA TGTGCCATCAGGATAATAGAGGGTGAAGCTTTCTTT.

The chain combines TRBV12-3 or TRBV12-4 with TRBJ2-2; D gene ambiguous. Trimming left V 7 bases short and J 0 bases short, with 3 bases between. There are 12 residues in the CDR3. The CDR3, as DNA: TGTGCCAGCACCCCGAACACCGGGGAGCTGTTTTTT. It yields the protein CASTPNTGELFF.

V usage is TRBV13 and J usage is TRBJ2-1, with 7 positions matching TRBD1. The germline V gene encodes CDR1 PRHDT and CDR2 FYEKMQ (reference sequence). J lost 2 bases, V lost 0 bases, and 4 bases had no gene match. This CDR3 comprises 16 residues. The CDR3 sequence: CASSLGGTVPYNEQFF. In DNA form, the CDR3 reads TGTGCCAGCAGCTTAGGCGGGACAGTCCCCTACAATGAGCAGTTCTTC.

The CDR3 sequence is CASSTTGGGEKLFF. The CDR3, as DNA: TGTGCCAGCAGTACGACAGGGGGAGGCGAAAAACTGTTTTTT. The chain employs TRBV6-1 and TRBJ1-4; 9 bases agree with TRBD1. The V gene's germline CDR1 is MNHNS and CDR2 SASEGT. J lost 8 bases, V lost 5 bases, and 6 bases had no gene match. The CDR3 spans 14 residues.

This clonotype was picked up a small number of times. The chain joins TRBV29-1 to TRBJ2-6; D perhaps matches TRBD2 (5 bases). V was trimmed by 6 bases and J by 0 bases, leaving 12 bases between them. The CDR3 totals 15 residues. CDR1 is SQVTM, CDR2 ANQGSEA, per germline. The CDR3 DNA sequence: TGCAGCGTGGCCCCACGGGGCTCTGGGGCCAACGTCCTGACTTTC. Translated: CSVAPRGSGANVLTF.

This clonotype turned up a few times. The V and J genes are TRBV28 and TRBJ1-2; tentatively, D is TRBD1 (6 bases). The V and J ends lost 3 bases and 1 base respectively, with 9 bases between them. The CDR3 has 14 amino acids. The germline V gene has CDR1 MDHEN and CDR2 SYDVKM. The CDR3 DNA reads TGTGCCAGCAGTTTGGGGGCGGGTAACTATGGCTACACCTTC. This gives the protein CASSLGAGNYGYTF.

The chain links TRBV6-1 to TRBJ2-7; tentative D call: TRBD2 (6 bases). The CDR3 spans 14 residues. V was trimmed by 6 bases and J by 3 bases, leaving 15 bases between them. CDR1 and CDR2 from the germline V gene are MNHNS and SASEGT. DNA of the CDR3: TGTGCCAGCAGGAACCCGGGAGAACGCTACGAGCAGTACTTC. Translated, it gives CASRNPGERYEQYF.

This clonotype appeared a few times. V and J are TRBV6-5 and TRBJ1-6; D might be TRBD1 (5 bases). This CDR3 has 14 residues. V was clipped by 2 bases and J by 10 bases, with 12 bases between them. Germline V gene sequence: CDR1 MNHEY, CDR2 SVGAGI. In nucleotides, the CDR3 is TGTGCCAGCAGTTACGGAGAAGGGGCATCACCCCTCCACTTT. It is translated as CASSYGEGASPLHF.

V usage is TRBV12-3 or TRBV12-4 and J usage is TRBJ2-7; maybe TRBD2 (6 bases). Trimming removed 6 bases at V and 2 bases at J, with 17 bases between. The CDR3 spans 15 residues. This CDR3 is CASSLAGTLAYEQYF. The CDR3 region has the DNA TGTGCCAGCAGCCTGGCCGGGACTCTGGCCTACGAGCAGTACTTC.

Comments on this clonotype: The junction departs from the called germline gene at one end, perhaps through a read error. The rearrangement links TRBV7-6 to TRBJ2-1, with 9 bases fitting TRBD1. There are 11 residues in the CDR3. Germline V CDR1 and CDR2: SGHVS, FNYEAQ. This CDR3 is CASSFGQGWIF. The CDR3 nucleotides are TGTGCCAGCAGCTTCGGACAGGGGTGGATCTTC.

The table lists this clonotype with a few counts. The chain carries TRBV12-3 or TRBV12-4 and TRBJ2-1, with D unclear. The CDR3 extends over 13 amino acids. Trimming shortened V by 8 bases and J by 5 bases, and 13 bases separated the two germline ends. For the CDR3, the DNA is TGTGCCAGCCGGCCCGGCGGCGACAATGAGCAGTTCTTC. Translating it yields CASRPGGDNEQFF.

This clonotype occurred many times. The chain links TRBV9 to TRBJ2-1; the match to TRBD2 covers 9 bases. V shed 4 bases, J shed 8 bases, and the junction held 10 bases outside the gene matches. Germline loops: CDR1 SGDLS, CDR2 YYNGEE. The CDR3 covers 15 residues. This chain's CDR3 is CASSTEGTSIDEQFF. The CDR3 region has the DNA TGTGCCAGCAGCACCGAAGGGACTAGCATCGATGAGCAGTTCTTC.

The gene calls are TRBV20-1 and TRBJ2-4; 8 bases line up with TRBD2. Germline loops: CDR1 DFQATT, CDR2 SNEGSKA (reference sequence). The junction had 13 bases not matched to a gene; V was cut back by 0 bases and J by 12 bases. The CDR3 sequence is 15 residues long. The CDR3 loop is CSARDNKRESDTQYF. As DNA, the CDR3 is TGCAGTGCTAGAGATAATAAGCGGGAGTCAGACACTCAGTACTTC.